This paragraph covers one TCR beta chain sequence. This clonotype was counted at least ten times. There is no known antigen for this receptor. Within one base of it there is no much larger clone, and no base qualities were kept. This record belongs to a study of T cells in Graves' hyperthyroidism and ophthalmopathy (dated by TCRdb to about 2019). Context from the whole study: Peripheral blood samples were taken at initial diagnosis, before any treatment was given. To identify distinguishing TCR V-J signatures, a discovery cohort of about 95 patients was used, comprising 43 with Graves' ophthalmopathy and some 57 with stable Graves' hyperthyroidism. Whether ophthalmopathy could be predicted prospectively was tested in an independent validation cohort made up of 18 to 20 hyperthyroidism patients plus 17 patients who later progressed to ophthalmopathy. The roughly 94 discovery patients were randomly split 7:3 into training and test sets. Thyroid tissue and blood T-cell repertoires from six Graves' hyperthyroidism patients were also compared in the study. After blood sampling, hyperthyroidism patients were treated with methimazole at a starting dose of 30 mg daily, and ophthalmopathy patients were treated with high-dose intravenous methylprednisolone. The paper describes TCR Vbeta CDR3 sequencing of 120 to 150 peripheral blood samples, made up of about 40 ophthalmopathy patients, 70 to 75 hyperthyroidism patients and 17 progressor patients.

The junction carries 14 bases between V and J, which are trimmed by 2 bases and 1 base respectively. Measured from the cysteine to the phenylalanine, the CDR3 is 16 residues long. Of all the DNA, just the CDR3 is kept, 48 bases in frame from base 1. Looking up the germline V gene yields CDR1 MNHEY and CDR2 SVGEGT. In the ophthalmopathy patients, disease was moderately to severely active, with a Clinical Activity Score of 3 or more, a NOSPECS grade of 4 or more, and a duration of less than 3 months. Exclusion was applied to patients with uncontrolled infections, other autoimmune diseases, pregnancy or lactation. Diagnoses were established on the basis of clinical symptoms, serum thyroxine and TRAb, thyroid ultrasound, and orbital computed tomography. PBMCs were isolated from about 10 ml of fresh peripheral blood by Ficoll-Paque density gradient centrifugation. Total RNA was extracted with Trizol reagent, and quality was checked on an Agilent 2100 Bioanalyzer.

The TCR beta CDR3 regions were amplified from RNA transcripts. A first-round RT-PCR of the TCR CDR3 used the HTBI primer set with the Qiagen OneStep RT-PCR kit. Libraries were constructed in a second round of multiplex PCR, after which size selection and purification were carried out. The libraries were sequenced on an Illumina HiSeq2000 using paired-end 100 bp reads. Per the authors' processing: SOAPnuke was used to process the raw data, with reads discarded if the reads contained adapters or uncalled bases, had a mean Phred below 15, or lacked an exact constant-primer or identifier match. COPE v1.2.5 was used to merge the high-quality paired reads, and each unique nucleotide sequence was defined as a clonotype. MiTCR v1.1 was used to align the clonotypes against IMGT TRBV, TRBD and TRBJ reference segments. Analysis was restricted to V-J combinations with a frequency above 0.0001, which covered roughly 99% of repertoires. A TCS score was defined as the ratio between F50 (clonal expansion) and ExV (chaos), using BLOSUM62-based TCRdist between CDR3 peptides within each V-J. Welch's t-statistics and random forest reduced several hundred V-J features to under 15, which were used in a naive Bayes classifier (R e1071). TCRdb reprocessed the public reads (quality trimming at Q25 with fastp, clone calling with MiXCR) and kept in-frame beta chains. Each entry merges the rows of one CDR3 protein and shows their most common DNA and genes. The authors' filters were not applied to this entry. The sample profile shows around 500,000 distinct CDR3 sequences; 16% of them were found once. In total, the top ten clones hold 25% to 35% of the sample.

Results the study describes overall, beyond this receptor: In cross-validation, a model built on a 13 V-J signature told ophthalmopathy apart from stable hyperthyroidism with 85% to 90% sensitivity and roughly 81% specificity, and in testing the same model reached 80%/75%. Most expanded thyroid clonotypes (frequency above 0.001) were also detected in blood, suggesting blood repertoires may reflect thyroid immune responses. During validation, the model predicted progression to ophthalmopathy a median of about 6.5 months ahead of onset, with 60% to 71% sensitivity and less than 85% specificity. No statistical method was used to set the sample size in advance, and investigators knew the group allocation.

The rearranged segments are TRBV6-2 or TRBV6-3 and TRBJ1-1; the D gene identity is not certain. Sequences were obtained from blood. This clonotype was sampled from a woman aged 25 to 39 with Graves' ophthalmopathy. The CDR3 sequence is CASSYLGNWANTEAFF. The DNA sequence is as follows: TGTGCCAGCAGTTACCTTGGGAACTGGGCGAACACTGAAGCTTTCTTT.